These T cell receptor beta chains were read from a single sample in a study of shared clonotypes between healthy human individuals. Assay used: immunoSEQ multiplex PCR; TCRdb lists only in-frame clones, some missing. This sample has about 2 million clones, with less than 95% found just once. The specimen was naive CD8+ T cells sorted from blood. The receptors were gathered from a man aged 18 to 29 in good health. Each CDR3 is given with its conserved first and last residue. D genes are given only for firm matches. Expanded clones get a size class; other rows say once, few or many, or leave the size out.

j_gene,d_gene,v_gene,len,abundance,CDR3aa,CDR3nt
TRBJ2-2,-,TRBV28,16,-,CASSSGLNSNTGELFF,TGTGCCAGCAGCTCAGGTCTTAATTCGAACACCGGGGAGCTGTTTTTT
TRBJ1-1,-,TRBV6-1,14,-,CASSHRDPGTEAFF,TGTGCCAGCAGTCACCGGGACCCGGGGACTGAAGCTTTCTTT
TRBJ1-5,TRBD1,TRBV28,15,-,CASSFDREGNQPQHF,TGTGCCAGCAGTTTCGACAGGGAGGGCAATCAGCCCCAGCATTTT
TRBJ2-5,-,TRBV5-6,15,-,CASSFFYSPQETQYF,TGTGCCAGCAGCTTCTTTTACAGCCCACAAGAGACCCAGTACTTC
TRBJ2-5,TRBD2,TRBV7-9,15,-,CASSFEAGGGETQYF,TGTGCCAGCAGCTTCGAAGCGGGAGGGGGAGAGACCCAGTACTTC
TRBJ2-1,-,TRBV12-5,15,-,CASGSPPDLNNEQFF,TGTGCTAGTGGTTCCCCCCCGGACTTAAACAATGAGCAGTTCTTC
TRBJ2-7,-,TRBV29-1,13,-,CSVRDIEAHEQYF,TGCAGCGTCCGGGACATAGAGGCCCACGAGCAGTACTTC
TRBJ2-1,TRBD2,TRBV7-8,15,once,CASSWTSGIHNEQFF,TGTGCCAGCAGCTGGACTAGCGGGATCCACAATGAGCAGTTCTTC
TRBJ2-5,-,TRBV28,17,-,CASSLLFEAPTQETQYF,TGTGCCAGCAGTTTATTGTTCGAGGCCCCAACCCAAGAGACCCAGTACTTC
TRBJ2-7,-,TRBV5-6,14,once,CASSWGAPSYEQYF,TGTGCCAGCAGCTGGGGGGCTCCATCCTACGAGCAGTACTTC
TRBJ2-7,-,TRBV11-2,15,-,CASSLAQGIAYEQYF,TGTGCCAGCAGCTTAGCCCAGGGTATCGCCTACGAGCAGTACTTC
TRBJ2-7,-,TRBV5-4,14,-,CASSLALNAYEQYF,TGTGCCAGCAGCTTGGCTCTAAACGCCTACGAGCAGTACTTC
TRBJ1-4,-,TRBV28,16,-,CASSLYPGATNEKLFF,TGTGCCAGCAGTTTATATCCAGGAGCAACTAATGAAAAACTGTTTTTT
TRBJ2-7,TRBD2,TRBV9,14,-,CASSVGGGPNEQYF,TGTGCCAGCAGCGTAGGCGGGGGGCCGAACGAGCAGTACTTC
TRBJ1-6,-,TRBV14,12,-,CASSQVSSPLHF,TGTGCCAGCAGCCAAGTGAGCTCACCCCTCCACTTT
TRBJ2-3,-,TRBV9,16,-,CASSVGGGYSTDTQYF,TGTGCCAGCAGCGTAGGAGGCGGATATAGCACAGATACGCAGTATTTT
TRBJ2-7,-,TRBV19,13,-,CASSPGRAYEQYF,TGTGCCAGTAGCCCAGGCCGAGCCTACGAGCAGTACTTC
TRBJ1-1,-,TRBV7-2,12,-,CASSFWGTEAFF,TGTGCCAGCAGCTTTTGGGGCACTGAAGCTTTCTTT
TRBJ2-1,TRBD2,TRBV29-1,19,-,CSVDGIQAGGLGSYNEQFF,TGCAGCGTTGATGGGATCCAAGCGGGAGGGCTCGGCTCCTACAATGAGCAGTTCTTC
TRBJ1-1,-,TRBV10-3,16,once,CAISESLEGRGTEAFF,TGTGCCATCAGTGAGTCGCTTGAGGGAAGGGGGACTGAAGCTTTCTTT
TRBJ1-1,-,TRBV10-2,13,once,CATTSPVNTEAFF,TGCGCCACCACGTCACCGGTGAACACTGAAGCTTTCTTT
TRBJ1-1,TRBD1,TRBV6-5,15,-,CASSYTTGAFDEAFF,TGTGCCAGCAGTTACACAACAGGGGCCTTTGACGAAGCTTTCTTT
TRBJ2-7,-,TRBV27,16,-,CASSLPKGKGMGEQYF,TGTGCCAGCAGTTTACCTAAGGGAAAAGGGATGGGCGAGCAGTACTTC
TRBJ2-7,TRBD2,TRBV27,14,-,CASSSSGNTYEQYF,TGTGCCAGCAGTAGTAGCGGGAACACTTACGAGCAGTACTTC
TRBJ2-1,TRBD2,TRBV27,15,-,CASSPGTSGYNEQFF,TGTGCCAGCAGTCCTGGGACTAGTGGTTACAATGAGCAGTTCTTC
TRBJ2-5,TRBD2,TRBV10-1,15,-,CASRRLAGGGETQYF,TGCGCCAGCAGAAGACTAGCGGGGGGGGGAGAGACCCAGTACTTC
TRBJ2-5,TRBD2,TRBV9,16,-,CASSVVAGGGQETQYF,TGTGCCAGCAGCGTCGTAGCGGGGGGCGGGCAAGAGACCCAGTACTTC
TRBJ2-1,TRBD2,TRBV30,15,-,CAWSILAGGYNEQFF,TGTGCCTGGAGTATTCTAGCGGGAGGGTACAATGAGCAGTTCTTC
TRBJ1-3,TRBD1,TRBV6-5,16,once,CASSYPGRGPGNTIYF,TGTGCCAGCAGTTACCCCGGCAGGGGGCCTGGAAACACCATATATTTT
TRBJ1-6,-,TRBV28,15,-,CASSLTGSRNSPLHF,TGTGCCAGCAGTTTAACCGGGAGCCGGAATTCACCCCTCCACTTT
TRBJ1-2,TRBD1,TRBV5-5,16,-,CASSYGTGGTFYGYTF,TGTGCCAGCAGCTACGGGACAGGGGGAACCTTTTATGGCTACACCTTC
TRBJ2-1,-,TRBV9,16,-,CASSDPRRMGYNEQFF,TGTGCCAGCAGCGACCCCCGGAGGATGGGGTACAATGAGCAGTTCTTC
TRBJ2-1,-,TRBV12-5,16,-,CASGLVQALGYNEQFF,TGTGCTAGTGGTTTGGTACAGGCTCTCGGATACAATGAGCAGTTCTTC
TRBJ1-6,-,TRBV19,16,-,CASSARTGGFNSPLHF,TGTGCCAGTAGTGCTCGTACAGGAGGCTTTAATTCACCCCTCCACTTT
TRBJ1-6,-,TRBV4-1,18,-,CASSQSGGPSSYNSPLHF,TGCGCCAGCAGCCAATCGGGGGGCCCGAGCTCCTATAATTCACCCCTCCACTTT
TRBJ1-2,-,TRBV5-5,15,-,CASSLESADLYGYTF,TGTGCCAGCAGCTTGGAGTCGGCAGACCTCTATGGCTACACCTTC
TRBJ2-7,TRBD2,TRBV7-2,15,-,CASSPGVAGAYEQYF,TGTGCCAGCAGCCCCGGGGTAGCGGGAGCCTACGAGCAGTACTTC
TRBJ1-2,-,TRBV29-1,12,-,CSVWRAGVGYTF,TGCAGCGTTTGGCGGGCAGGGGTAGGCTACACCTTC
TRBJ2-7,-,TRBV28,11,-,CASMDKYEQYF,TGTGCCAGCATGGACAAATACGAGCAGTACTTC
TRBJ2-1,-,TRBV30,15,-,CAWSVTGHPSGEQFF,TGTGCCTGGAGTGTAACGGGACACCCCAGTGGTGAGCAGTTCTTC
TRBJ2-7,-,TRBV27,13,-,CASSLRLFYEQYF,TGTGCCAGCAGTTTAAGACTTTTCTACGAGCAGTACTTC
TRBJ2-7,TRBD1,TRBV7-9,12,-,CASSLGTGKTLF,TGTGCCAGCAGCTTAGGGACAGGGAAAACGTTGTTC
TRBJ2-6,TRBD2,TRBV7-9,17,-,CASSQTSGGSGANVLTF,TGTGCCAGCAGCCAGACTAGCGGGGGCTCTGGGGCCAACGTCCTGACTTTC
TRBJ2-1,-,TRBV30,13,-,CAWSDFSYNEQFF,TGTGCCTGGAGTGACTTCTCCTACAATGAGCAGTTCTTC
TRBJ1-2,TRBD1,TRBV5-6,14,-,CASSYPGQGDGYTF,TGTGCCAGCAGCTACCCGGGACAGGGTGATGGCTACACCTTC
TRBJ1-1,-,TRBV10-3,15,-,CAISEGGPGGTEAFF,TGTGCCATCAGTGAGGGGGGCCCGGGCGGGACTGAAGCTTTCTTT